This passage covers 5 T cell receptor beta chains from one sample sequenced in a study of blood T cell repertoires in COVID-19 (dated by TCRdb to between 2020 and 2021). The method was the immunoSEQ multiplex PCR assay. Not all clones reach the TCRdb copy of this immuneACCESS table, which keeps in-frame sequences only. Checked studies attribute under half of the gap to unresolved V genes and leave the rest unexplained. The sample table holds under 300,000 clones, of which just over 90% were seen once. The ten largest clones add up to 2% to 2.5% of the sample. The sequencing input was PBMCs or T cells enriched from blood (not recorded which). These receptor sequences come from a woman aged 40 to 55 with acute COVID-19.

The rearrangement joins TRBV6-5 to TRBJ1-6; TRBD1 matches at 7 bases. The J segment lost 10 bases and the V segment lost 0 bases, leaving 3 bases of the junction unmatched. Germline lookup yields CDR1 MNHEY and CDR2 SVGAGI. CDR3 size: 14 residues. The CDR3 loop is CASSYSTGPSPLHF. CDR3 nucleotides: TGTGCCAGCAGTTACTCGACAGGGCCGTCACCCCTCCACTTT.

This chain connects TRBV5-6 to TRBJ1-5; 7 nucleotides match TRBD1. CDR1 and CDR2 (germline): SGHDT, YYEEEE. There are 14 residues in the CDR3. V shed 3 bases and J 3 bases; nucleotides not matched to a gene: 3. This CDR3 is CASSSDRFNQPQHF. CDR3 bases: TGTGCCAGCAGCTCGGACAGGTTCAATCAGCCCCAGCATTTT.

The chain recombines TRBV5-5 with TRBJ2-3; 12 bases agree with TRBD2. This CDR3 contains 19 residues. V shed 1 base and J 4 bases; nucleotides not matched to a gene: 13. CDR1 and CDR2 from the germline V gene are SGHKS and YYEKEE (reference sequence). CDR3 in DNA: TGTGCCAGCAGCTTGCGACTAGCGGGGGAGCCGGGCAGGGCAGATACGCAGTATTTT. This gives the protein CASSLRLAGEPGRADTQYF.

This clone came up once. This chain's CDR3 is CASSPLEGTGVYEQYF. For the CDR3, the DNA is TGTGCCAGCAGCCCCTTAGAGGGGACAGGGGTCTACGAGCAGTACTTC. The V and J genes are TRBV4-2 and TRBJ2-7; 10 nucleotides line up with TRBD1. Trimming cost V 4 bases and J 3 bases; bases outside gene matches: 9. The CDR3 is 16 residues long. Germline V gene data show CDR1 as LGHNA and CDR2 as YNFKEQ.

This clone was counted a single time. The chain joins TRBV12-5 to TRBJ2-5; possible D gene TRBD1, 6 bases. This CDR3 has 17 residues. V lost 1 base and J 5 bases, leaving 20 bases between the germline ends. Per the germline V gene, CDR1 is LGHNT and CDR2 is FRNRAP. The CDR3 coding sequence is TGTGCTAGTGGTTTGGGGCAGGGGACGCTGGGGCTTGAGACCCAGTACTTC. Its protein is CASGLGQGTLGLETQYF.